Below, 31 T cell receptor beta chains from the same sample are listed, as sequenced in a study of blood T cell repertoires in COVID-19. Measured with immunoSEQ multiplex PCR; TCRdb has only the in-frame clones, and not every one. The sample includes about 370,000 clones, 90% to 95% of them seen just once. Sequenced: PBMCs or T cells enriched from blood (not recorded which). Source of these receptors: a woman aged 40 to 50 who had been exposed to COVID-19.

The chain carries TRBV19 and TRBJ2-5, with 7 positions matching TRBD2. CDR1 and CDR2 (germline): LNHDA, SQIVND (reference sequence). The length of the CDR3 is 12 residues. J lost 4 bases, V lost 8 bases, and 4 bases had no gene match. The CDR3 region is CASGGVGETQYF. CDR3 in DNA: TGTGCCAGTGGGGGGGTTGGAGAGACCCAGTACTTC.

The chain couples TRBV6-1 to TRBJ2-5; D ambiguous. This CDR3 is 12 amino acids long. Germline CDR1 MNHNS, CDR2 SASEGT. V was shortened by 2 bases and J by 6 bases, with 7 bases between the two germline ends. CDR3 region: CASSENYQTQYF. In DNA, the CDR3 is TGTGCCAGCAGTGAAAACTATCAGACCCAGTACTTC.

This sequence joins TRBV2 and TRBJ2-2; D is undetermined. V was shortened by 4 bases and J by 8 bases, with 11 bases between the two germline ends. Germline loops: CDR1 SNHLY, CDR2 FYNNEI. The CDR3 length is 13 residues. The CDR3 bases are TGTGCCAGCAGTGTACGAGGCATTGGGGAGCTGTTTTTT. Its translation is CASSVRGIGELFF.

The chain is built from TRBV29-1 and TRBJ1-1, with D perhaps matching TRBD1 (5 bases). The CDR3 is 15 residues long. The V end lost 1 base, the J end lost 11 bases, and 23 bases lay between the germline ends. Germline V gene data show CDR1 as SQVTM and CDR2 as ANQGSEA. Here the CDR3 DNA reads TGCAGCGTTGAAGCTACGCCTATTCACCGGGGGAGGGCTTTCTTT. This sequence encodes CSVEATPIHRGRAFF.

The chain couples TRBV5-4 to TRBJ2-1; possibly TRBD1 for D (7 bases). There are 15 residues in the CDR3. V lost 4 bases and J lost 14, with 25 bases in between. The germline gives CDR1 SGHNT, CDR2 YYREEE (reference sequence). The CDR3 sequence: CASSPATGPGGVKFF. The CDR3 DNA sequence: TGTGCCAGCAGCCCCGCGACAGGGCCCGGCGGGGTTAAGTTCTTC.

The rearrangement links TRBV11-2 to TRBJ2-7; 11 nucleotides agree with TRBD1. The CDR3 length is 15 residues. V lost 5 bases to trimming and J lost 7 bases; unmatched junction nucleotides: 10. Germline CDR1 is SGHAT and CDR2 is FQNNGV. CDR3 DNA: TGTGCCAGCAGCCCCCGGACAGGGGGCGCGGGGGAGCAGTACTTC. It is translated as CASSPRTGGAGEQYF.

This clone was detected only a few times. The V and J genes are TRBV4-3 and TRBJ2-7; 11 nucleotides agree with TRBD2. V trimming: 4 bases; J trimming: 3 bases; junction bases outside the gene matches: 11. The CDR3 totals 17 residues. CDR1 is LGHNA, CDR2 YSLEER, per germline. CDR3 DNA: TGCGCCAGCAGCCCTAGTCTAGCGGGGGGCCTTGGCTACGAGCAGTACTTC. Its protein product is CASSPSLAGGLGYEQYF.

The gene calls are TRBV2 and TRBJ1-2; D not resolved. The germline CDR1 and CDR2 sequences are SNHLY and FYNNEI. The CDR3 length is 13 residues. Between the trimmed V and J ends, which lost 3 bases and 5 bases, there was a span of 10 bases. DNA of the CDR3: TGTGCCAGCAGTGAGCGACTGTATTATGGCTACACCTTC. This codes for CASSERLYYGYTF.

The chain joins TRBV30 to TRBJ2-1; TRBD2 is a possible D gene (5 bases). The CDR3 is 15 residues long. Per the germline V gene, CDR1 is GTSNPN and CDR2 is SVGIG (reference sequence). V lost 3 bases to trimming and J lost 1 base, with 13 bases between them. CDR3 in DNA: TGTGCCTGGAGAAAAACGGACTGGTCCTACAATGAGCAGTTCTTC. Translating gives CAWRKTDWSYNEQFF. The variable domain in full, completed from reference TRBV30 and TRBJ2-1, reads SQTIHQWPATLVQPVGSPLSLECTVEGTSNPNLYWYRQAAGRGLQLLFYSVGIGQISSEVPQNLSASRPQDRQFILSSKKLLLSDSGFYLCAWRKTDWSYNEQFFGPGTRLTVL.

The chain links TRBV15 to TRBJ1-4, with D perhaps matching TRBD1 (5 bases). V shed 3 bases and J shed 7 bases, with 24 bases lying between them. Germline loops: CDR1 LNHNV, CDR2 YYDKDF (reference sequence). The CDR3 contains 18 residues. The CDR3 DNA is TGTGCCACCAGCAGTCCCAACCCTCAGGGAGGTCTTTTTGAAAAACTGTTTTTT. Translation: CATSSPNPQGGLFEKLFF.

This rearrangement joins TRBV24-1 to TRBJ2-3; TRBD2 might be the D (7 bases). Germline lookup yields CDR1 KGHDR and CDR2 SFDVKD. The V and J ends lost 3 bases and 1 base respectively, with 13 bases between them. The CDR3 is 16 amino acids. The CDR3 nucleotides are TGTGCCACCAGTGATCCCGGGGGGCCGGGCACAGATACGCAGTATTTT. Protein: CATSDPGGPGTDTQYF.

The V call is TRBV21-1, the J call TRBJ1-2; TRBD1, as called in the table, went unchecked against the DNA. TRBV21-1 represents a pseudogene. The CDR3 runs to 17 residues. The CDR3 nucleotides are TGTGCCAGCAGCAAAGGTACAACAGGGGGCGCGTGCTATGGCTACACCTTC. Its protein is CASSKGTTGGACYGYTF.

The J gene is TRBJ1-3, the V gene TRBV4-1; TRBD1 is a possible D gene (5 bases). The CDR3 contains 15 residues. The V and J ends lost 0 bases and 4 bases respectively, with 10 bases between them. Germline V gene data show CDR1 as MGHRA and CDR2 as YSYEKL. CDR3 in amino acids: CASSQESRGGNTIYF. CDR3 DNA sequence: TGCGCCAGCAGCCAAGAATCCCGGGGGGGAAACACCATATATTTT.

This clone is a singleton in its sample. The chain links TRBV6-5 to TRBJ1-2; D is unresolved. Between the trimmed V and J ends, which lost 0 bases and 6 bases, there was a span of 14 bases. Germline lookup yields CDR1 MNHEY and CDR2 SVGAGI. This CDR3 has 15 residues. CDR3 nucleotide sequence: TGTGCCAGCAGTTACTCTTTGTTGTCAACGGATGGCTACACCTTC. Its protein is CASSYSLLSTDGYTF.

V usage is TRBV19 and J usage is TRBJ1-6; D is unresolved. The germline gives CDR1 LNHDA, CDR2 SQIVND (reference sequence). V gave up 4 bases and J gave up 0 bases, with 7 bases separating them. There are 15 residues in the CDR3. CDR3 region: CASSTESSYNSPLHF. The CDR3 DNA follows: TGTGCCAGTAGTACAGAGAGCTCCTATAATTCACCCCTCCACTTT.

This clone was seen only once. The CDR3 DNA is TGTGCCAGCAGCTTCGCGGCTAACACCATATATTTT. This encodes CASSFAANTIYF. V and J are TRBV5-8 and TRBJ1-3; no clear D. The V end was cut by 2 bases, the J end by 7 bases, with 7 bases between. The CDR3 covers 12 residues. In germline, CDR1 is SGHTS, CDR2 YDEGEE.

V is TRBV6-2 or TRBV6-3 and J is TRBJ1-5; maybe TRBD1 (6 bases). Germline CDR1 MNHEY, CDR2 SVGEGT. V lost 6 bases and J 1 base, leaving 13 bases between the germline ends. This CDR3 comprises 15 residues. The CDR3 spells CASSRRGMSNQPQHF. In nucleotides, the CDR3 is TGTGCCAGCAGCCGAAGGGGGATGAGCAATCAGCCCCAGCATTTT.

The chain joins TRBV30 to TRBJ2-3, with D possibly TRBD2 on 7 matching bases. Per germline, CDR1 GTSNPN and CDR2 SVGIG (reference sequence). CDR3 length equals 16 residues. V lost 3 bases and J 2 bases, leaving 18 bases between the germline ends. This CDR3 reads CAWSPQGRGYTDTQYF. In DNA form, the CDR3 reads TGTGCCTGGAGCCCCCAGGGGAGGGGGTACACAGATACGCAGTATTTT.

The chain links TRBV30 to TRBJ1-6; TRBD1 matches 8 bases. J gave up 7 bases and V 3 bases, and 11 bases lay outside the gene matches. CDR3 length: 16 residues. Germline CDR1 GTSNPN, CDR2 SVGIG (reference sequence). In DNA, the CDR3 is TGTGCCTGGAGCCTCGGGGCAGGGGGCAGCAATTCACCCCTCCACTTT. This gives the protein CAWSLGAGGSNSPLHF.

In this sample, this clone turned up once. V gene TRBV19 combines with J gene TRBJ2-7, with 12 bases identical to TRBD2. Germline V lookup: CDR1 LNHDA, CDR2 SQIVND (reference sequence). The CDR3 totals 15 residues. Trimming cost V 8 bases and J 3 bases; bases outside gene matches: 8. The CDR3 coding sequence is TGTGCCAGTCGAGGACTAGCGGGACCCTTCTACGAGCAGTACTTC. Protein product: CASRGLAGPFYEQYF.

The rearrangement uses TRBV14 and TRBJ2-1, with 11 bases that match TRBD2. Losses at the gene ends were 2 bases for V and 8 bases for J; bases not matched to a gene: 11. The germline CDR1 and CDR2 sequences are SGHDN and FVKESK. CDR3 length: 17 residues. CDR3 nucleotides: TGTGCCAGCAGCCAAACTAGCGGGAGTATTTGGACGGATGAGCAGTTCTTC. It translates to CASSQTSGSIWTDEQFF. Looking up the rest from reference TRBV14 and TRBJ2-1 gives the full variable domain: EAGVTQFPSHSVIEKGQTVTLRCDPISGHDNLYWYRRVMGKEIKFLLHFVKESKQDESGMPNNRFLAERTGGTYSTLKVQPAELEDSGVYFCASSQTSGSIWTDEQFFGPGTRLTVL.

This clone has only one observation. Other nucleotide sequences from this sample produce the same CDR3. V and J are TRBV7-9 and TRBJ1-2, with TRBD1 matching 7 bases. Trimming at V came to 1 base and at J to 5 bases, leaving 1 base not matched to a gene. The CDR3 is made up of 13 amino acids. CDR1 is SEHNR, CDR2 FQNEAQ, per germline (reference sequence). CDR3 bases: TGTGCCAGCAGCTTAGACAGGGGATATGGCTACACCTTC. Its translation: CASSLDRGYGYTF.

The chain joins TRBV29-1 to TRBJ2-1, with 7 bases identical to TRBD1. The CDR3 is 12 amino acids. Germline CDR1 and CDR2: SQVTM and ANQGSEA. V shed 8 bases and J 5 bases; nucleotides not matched to a gene: 6. The CDR3 sequence: CSIRQGHNEQFF. The CDR3 nucleotides read TGCAGCATTAGACAGGGTCACAATGAGCAGTTCTTC.

This chain connects TRBV7-2 to TRBJ1-6; the D gene is possibly TRBD1 (5 bases). This CDR3 has 15 residues. From germline, CDR1 is SGHTA and CDR2 FQGNSA. The germline V and J ends were trimmed by 1 base and 7 bases, with 11 bases remaining between them. In DNA form, the CDR3 reads TGTGCCAGCAGCTTAGATTGGGGGAGGAATTCACCCCTCCACTTT. It is translated as CASSLDWGRNSPLHF.

The rearrangement uses TRBV4-1 and TRBJ2-7; 7 positions agree with TRBD1. The germline V gene has CDR1 MGHRA and CDR2 YSYEKL. The CDR3 is 16 residues long. The J segment lost 6 bases and the V segment lost 0 bases, leaving 11 bases of the junction unmatched. In nucleotides, the CDR3 is TGCGCCAGCAGCCAAGATGTAATAGGGGGCCGGGGCGAGCAGTACTTC. Its translation: CASSQDVIGGRGEQYF.

The chain links TRBV3-1 (or the pseudogene TRBV3-2) to TRBJ2-5, with 8 bases aligning to TRBD2. The germline CDR1 and CDR2 sequences are LGHDT and YNNKEL (reference sequence). The CDR3 spans 14 residues. V lost 3 bases, J lost 6 bases, and 6 bases stayed unmatched. In DNA, the CDR3 is TGTGCCAGCAGCCACCCGGGCGGGGGGAAGACCCAGTACTTC. Residues: CASSHPGGGKTQYF.

The V gene is TRBV19, the J gene TRBJ2-7; 10 positions match TRBD2. After removal of 3 bases from V and 5 bases from J, the junction contained 4 bases not matched to a gene. The CDR3 contains 14 residues. CDR1 LNHDA and CDR2 SQIVND come from the germline V gene (reference sequence). The CDR3 loop reads CASSIPGLANEQYF. CDR3 bases: TGTGCCAGTAGTATTCCGGGACTAGCGAACGAGCAGTACTTC.

The chain couples TRBV2 to TRBJ1-1, with D possibly being TRBD1 (6 bases). Per germline, CDR1 SNHLY and CDR2 FYNNEI. V lost 3 bases and J lost 4, with 12 bases in between. The CDR3 is 14 amino acids. CDR3 DNA sequence: TGTGCCAGCAGTGAGGGGGGGGCGGTCACTGAAGCTTTCTTT. Its protein product is CASSEGGAVTEAFF. The whole variable domain, filled in from reference TRBV2 and TRBJ1-1, reads EPEVTQTPSHQVTQMGQEVILRCVPISNHLYFYWYRQILGQKVEFLVSFYNNEISEKSEIFDDQFSVERPDGSNFTLKIRSTKLEDSAMYFCASSEGGAVTEAFFGQGTRLTVV.

The DNA of the CDR3 is TGTGCCTGGAGTGCAGGAGGTGGCTACACCTTC. Protein: CAWSAGGGYTF. The chain links TRBV30 to TRBJ1-2; D is undetermined. The V gene lost 1 base and the J gene lost 7 bases, with 7 bases spanning the gap. Germline-derived CDR1 and CDR2 are GTSNPN and SVGIG (reference sequence). CDR3 length: 11 residues.

The chain recombines TRBV5-5 with TRBJ1-2; TRBD1 agrees at 9 bases. In germline, CDR1 is SGHKS, CDR2 YYEKEE (reference sequence). V gave up 7 bases and J gave up 6 bases; unmatched junction bases: 7. This CDR3 comprises 13 residues. Here the CDR3 DNA reads TGTGCCAGCTTGTTACAGGGGGCGGATGGCTACACCTTC. Translation: CASLLQGADGYTF.

The chain combines TRBV5-8 with TRBJ2-4; D is unresolved. The CDR3 has 15 amino acids. CDR1 is SGHTS and CDR2 is YDEGEE in the germline V gene. V lost 0 bases, J lost 0 bases, and 7 bases lay in between. CDR3 sequence: CASSLGASAKNIQYF. In DNA, the CDR3 is TGTGCCAGCAGCTTGGGCGCTTCAGCCAAAAACATTCAGTACTTC.